Below, one T cell receptor beta chain is given with its context. TCRdb's copy holds only in-frame clones and misses some; the assay was immunoSEQ multiplex PCR. The sample includes some 87,000 clones, around 80% of them seen just once. The sample belongs to a study of memory CD4+ T cells and cytomegalovirus serostatus. The sort gate was single viable CD3+CD4+CD8-CD45RO+ cells for memory CD4+ T cells. V shed 6 bases and J 4 bases; nucleotides not matched to a gene: 7. The germline gives CDR1 LGHNA, CDR2 YNFKEQ. The CDR3 has 16 amino acids. The source material was memory CD4+ T cells from blood. The sequence came from an adult in good health and CMV-seropositive. The chain uses TRBV4-2 and TRBJ2-3; 13 bases are a match to TRBD2. Here the CDR3 DNA reads TGTGCCAGCAGTCCCAAACTAGCGGGAGGGGCAGATACGCAGTATTTT. Translated: CASSPKLAGGADTQYF.